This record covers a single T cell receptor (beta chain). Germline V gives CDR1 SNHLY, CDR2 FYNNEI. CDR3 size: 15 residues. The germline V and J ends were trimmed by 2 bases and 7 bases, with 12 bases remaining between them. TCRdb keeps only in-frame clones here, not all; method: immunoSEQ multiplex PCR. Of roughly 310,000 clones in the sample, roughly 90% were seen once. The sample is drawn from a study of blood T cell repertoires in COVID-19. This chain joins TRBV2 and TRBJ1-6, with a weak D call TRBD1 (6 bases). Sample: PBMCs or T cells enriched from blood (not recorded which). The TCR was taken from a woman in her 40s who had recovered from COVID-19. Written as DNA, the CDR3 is TGTGCCAGCAGTGAAAGAGCAGGGGAGAATTCACCCCTCCACTTT. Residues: CASSERAGENSPLHF.